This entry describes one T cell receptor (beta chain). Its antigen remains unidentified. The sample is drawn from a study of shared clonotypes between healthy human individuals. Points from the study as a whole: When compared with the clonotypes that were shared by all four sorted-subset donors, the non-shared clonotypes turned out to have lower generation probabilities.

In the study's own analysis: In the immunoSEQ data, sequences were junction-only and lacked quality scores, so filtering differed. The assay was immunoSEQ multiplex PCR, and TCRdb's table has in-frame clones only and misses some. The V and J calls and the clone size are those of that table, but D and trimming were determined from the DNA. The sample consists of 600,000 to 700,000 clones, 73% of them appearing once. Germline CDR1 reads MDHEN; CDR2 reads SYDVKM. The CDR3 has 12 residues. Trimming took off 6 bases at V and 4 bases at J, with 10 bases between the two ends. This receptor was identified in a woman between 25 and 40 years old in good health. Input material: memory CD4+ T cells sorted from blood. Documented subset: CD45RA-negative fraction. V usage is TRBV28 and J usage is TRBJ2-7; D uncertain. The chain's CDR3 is CASRVHSYEQYF. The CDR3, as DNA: TGTGCCAGCAGGGTCCACTCGTACGAGCAGTACTTC. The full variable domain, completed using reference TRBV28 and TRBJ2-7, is DVKVTQSSRYLVKRTGEKVFLECVQDMDHENMFWYRQDPGLGLRLIYFSYDVKMKEKGDIPEGYSVSREKKERFSLILESASTNQTSMYLCASRVHSYEQYFGPGTRLTVT.